This TCR beta chain stems from a study of cytomegalovirus exposure and HLA in healthy donors. Study-level background: Around 81% of several hundred genotyped donors fell in the Caucasian-associated ancestry cluster. Study results and limitations: Later analysis revealed greater clonal expansion in HLA-associated TCR beta chains than in equally common others.

Germline-derived CDR1 and CDR2 are MNHNS and SASEGT. V gave up 4 bases and J gave up 4 bases; unmatched junction bases: 5. The CDR3 runs 16 residues. PCR involved 60 Vbeta and 13 Jbeta primers. Here immunoSEQ multiplex PCR was the method, and the copy in TCRdb shows in-frame clones only, minus some. The table lists around 150,000 clones, 75% to 80% of them singletons. In the case of this clone: Its antigen is currently unknown.

The sequenced sample was PBMCs. The rearrangement uses TRBV6-1 and TRBJ2-1, with 12 bases that match TRBD2. The sequence was collected from a woman between 40 and 50 years old in good health and CMV-seronegative. The CDR3 region is CASSANGLAGYNEQFF. The CDR3 region has the DNA TGTGCCAGCAGTGCTAACGGACTAGCGGGATACAATGAGCAGTTCTTC.